The TCR beta chain under discussion was sequenced for a study of breast tumors, draining lymph nodes, adjacent tissues. Germline CDR1 is MNHEY and CDR2 is SVGAGI. Trimming shortened V by 6 bases and J by 6 bases, and 18 bases separated the two germline ends. The CDR3 sequence is 14 residues long. One entry per CDR3 protein results from TCRdb running MiXCR on the multiplex PCR reads. The sample consists of tens of thousands of distinct CDR3 sequences, about 64% of them appearing once. The specimen was tumor-adjacent breast tissue. The V call is TRBV6-5, the J call TRBJ2-7; possible D gene TRBD1, 5 bases. The receptor's source is a female donor with breast cancer. Some clones in this sample may be carry-over from other donors' samples. The CDR3 region is CASRRRQGGSEQYF. For the CDR3, the DNA is TGTGCCAGCAGGCGCCGGCAGGGTGGATCCGAGCAGTACTTC.